The 17 T cell receptor beta chains below all came from one sample that was sequenced in a study of shared clonotypes between healthy human individuals. Naive CD8 cells were CD45RO-negative, positively selected for CCR7, excluding terminally differentiated effector memory CD45RA+ cells. Here immunoSEQ multiplex PCR was the method, and the copy in TCRdb shows in-frame clones only, minus some. The sample has about 1.9 million clones, around 95% seen once; the top ten hold about 1.7%. The sample consisted of naive CD8+ T cells from PBMCs. All receptors come from a man aged 18 to 35 in good health. Some clones in this sample may be carry-over from other donors' samples.

The chain joins TRBV19 to TRBJ1-1, with D hard to call. Germline CDR1 and CDR2: LNHDA and SQIVND (reference sequence). The CDR3 consists of 13 residues. Between the trimmed V and J ends, which lost 8 bases and 6 bases, there was a span of 16 bases. DNA for the CDR3: TGTGCCAGTCGACGGGAGGGTGAGTCTGAAGCTTTCTTT. Encoded protein: CASRREGESEAFF. The variable domain in full, completed from reference TRBV19 and TRBJ1-1, reads DGGITQSPKYLFRKEGQNVTLSCEQNLNHDAMYWYRQDPGQGLRLIYYSQIVNDFQKGDIAEGYSVSREKKESFPLTVTSAQKNPTAFYLCASRREGESEAFFGQGTRLTVV.

The chain carries TRBV15 and TRBJ2-3, with no clear D. Germline V gives CDR1 LNHNV, CDR2 YYDKDF (reference sequence). V lost 0 bases and J lost 0, with 7 bases in between. The CDR3 spans 15 residues. CDR3 in amino acids: CATSRDRRSTDTQYF. The CDR3 nucleotides are TGTGCCACCAGCAGAGACCGTAGAAGCACAGATACGCAGTATTTT.

The V and J genes are TRBV6-5 and TRBJ1-1; D is unclear. The germline gives CDR1 MNHEY, CDR2 SVGAGI. Between the trimmed V and J ends, which lost 2 bases and 5 bases, there was a span of 12 bases. The CDR3 totals 14 residues. The CDR3 is CASSYQRWDTEAFF. The CDR3 region has the DNA TGTGCCAGCAGTTACCAGAGATGGGATACTGAAGCTTTCTTT.

The CDR3 loop reads CASSVREGSLTDTQYF. The CDR3 DNA reads TGTGCCAGCAGCGTAAGAGAGGGGAGCTTAACAGATACGCAGTATTTT. J is TRBJ2-3 and V is TRBV9; perhaps D is TRBD1 or TRBD2 (5 bases each). Germline V gives CDR1 SGDLS, CDR2 YYNGEE. Trimming removed 1 base at V and 3 bases at J, with 15 bases between. The CDR3 is 16 amino acids. The whole variable domain, remainder taken from reference TRBV9 and TRBJ2-3, is DSGVTQTPKHLITATGQRVTLRCSPRSGDLSVYWYQQSLDQGLQFLIQYYNGEERAKGNILERFSAQQFPDLHSELNLSSLELGDSALYFCASSVREGSLTDTQYFGPGTRLTVL.

This clone appeared a single time. The rearrangement joins TRBV9 to TRBJ2-5; 7 nucleotides match TRBD2. The CDR3 sequence is 14 residues long. Germline trimming cut 3 bases from V and 4 bases from J; bases unmatched to any gene: 6. Germline CDR1 reads SGDLS; CDR2 reads YYNGEE. This CDR3 reads CASSGTGGRETQYF. The CDR3 coding sequence is TGTGCCAGCAGCGGCACGGGGGGTCGAGAGACCCAGTACTTC.

V is TRBV7-9 and J is TRBJ2-5, with a tentative D call TRBD2 (6 bases). Germline assignment: CDR1 SEHNR and CDR2 FQNEAQ (reference sequence). The ends were cut back, 5 bases at V and 2 bases at J, with 21 bases in the middle. The CDR3 runs 17 residues. CDR3 nucleotide sequence: TGTGCCAGCAGCCTCCCGGCCCTAGCGTCGGGGCAAGAGACCCAGTACTTC. It encodes CASSLPALASGQETQYF.

This clone was detected once. The chain joins TRBV6-1 to TRBJ2-1; 8 nucleotides match TRBD2. CDR1 and CDR2 (germline): MNHNS, SASEGT. This CDR3 region has 16 residues. J lost 9 bases, V lost 0 bases, and 10 bases had no gene match. The DNA of the CDR3 is TGTGCCAGCAGTGAAGCGTGGGCGGGAGGTAATCCTGAGCAGTTCTTC. It encodes CASSEAWAGGNPEQFF.

This chain joins TRBV9 and TRBJ2-3; 9 nucleotides match TRBD2. The CDR3 sequence is 15 residues long. From germline, CDR1 is SGDLS and CDR2 YYNGEE. V was clipped by 3 bases and J by 6 bases; unmatched bases: 8. The CDR3: CASSETSGLMDTQYF. The CDR3 DNA is TGTGCCAGCAGCGAAACTAGCGGGTTAATGGATACGCAGTATTTT.

This clone has just one count. The chain has TRBV27 and TRBJ1-5; 7 nucleotides agree with TRBD1. The trim removed 5 bases at V and 4 bases at J, leaving 8 bases unmatched. Germline CDR1 and CDR2: MNHEY and SMNVEV (reference sequence). The CDR3 is made up of 15 amino acids. CDR3 nucleotides: TGTGCCAGCAGTCTTAACAACAGGGGTAATCAGCCCCAGCATTTT. Translated, it gives CASSLNNRGNQPQHF.

In the case of this clone: This CDR3 is also generated by other DNA sequences in the sample. V and J are TRBV6-6 and TRBJ2-5; D not resolved. Trimming removed 0 bases at V and 2 bases at J, with 4 bases between. Germline V gene data show CDR1 as MNHNY and CDR2 as SVGAGI (reference sequence). The CDR3 is 13 amino acids. As DNA, the CDR3 is TGTGCCAGCAGTTACTCAGGACAAGAGACCCAGTACTTC. Encoded protein: CASSYSGQETQYF.

This clone has a handful of counts. CDR3 amino acids: CASGLTTSGQFF. CDR3 bases: TGTGCTAGTGGTTTGACGACTAGCGGGCAGTTCTTC. This chain uses TRBV12-5 with TRBJ2-1; 9 bases match TRBD2. The CDR3 spans 12 residues. The ends lost 2 bases at V and 12 bases at J; junction bases unmatched: 2. The germline V gene has CDR1 LGHNT and CDR2 FRNRAP.

V and J are TRBV5-6 and TRBJ2-2; D possibly corresponds to TRBD1 (5 bases). Looked up from germline, CDR1 is SGHDT and CDR2 is YYEEEE. The CDR3 is 13 amino acids. V shed 3 bases and J shed 4 bases, with 7 bases lying between them. The CDR3 DNA follows: TGTGCCAGCAGCTCCGACAGCACCGGGGAGCTGTTTTTT. It specifies CASSSDSTGELFF.

The CDR3 DNA is TGTGCCAGCAGTGAAGCTTGGGGGGGGTACCAGCCCCAGCATTTT. As protein: CASSEAWGGYQPQHF. The gene calls are TRBV6-1 and TRBJ1-5; TRBD1 might be the D (5 bases). This CDR3 is built from 15 residues. Trimming took 0 bases from V and 7 from J, leaving 13 bases between them. The germline CDR1 and CDR2 sequences are MNHNS and SASEGT.

The J gene is TRBJ1-4, the V gene TRBV6-1; D is unresolved. Germline V gene sequence: CDR1 MNHNS, CDR2 SASEGT. Trimming stripped 4 bases from V and 0 bases from J, with 9 bases between. The CDR3 loop spans 15 amino acids. The CDR3: CASSGRPATNEKLFF. The DNA of the CDR3 is TGTGCCAGCAGTGGGCGGCCAGCAACTAATGAAAAACTGTTTTTT.

The chain employs TRBV14 and TRBJ2-6, with D maybe TRBD1 (6 bases). This CDR3 contains 19 residues. The ends were cut back, 0 bases at V and 3 bases at J, with 18 bases in the middle. CDR1 and CDR2 from the germline V gene are SGHDN and FVKESK. CDR3 DNA sequence: TGTGCCAGCAGCCAAGACCTCTTATCCAGGGGTGGTGGGGCCAACGTCCTGACTTTC. Protein sequence: CASSQDLLSRGGGANVLTF.

With respect to this clone: At one end the junction does not follow the germline gene, possibly because of a read error. The J gene is TRBJ1-5, the V gene TRBV5-6, with a tentative D call TRBD1 (6 bases). Germline V gene data show CDR1 as SGHDT and CDR2 as YYEEEE. The CDR3 length is 13 residues. The CDR3 spells CASSLGGDRRVSF. For the CDR3, the DNA is TGTGCCAGCAGCCTTGGGGGCGACAGGAGGGTGAGTTTT.

The chain uses TRBV5-1 and TRBJ2-1; 9 bases match TRBD2. V lost 0 bases, J lost 6 bases, and 7 bases stayed unmatched. The germline V gene has CDR1 SGHRS and CDR2 YFSETQ. The CDR3 is 16 residues long. CDR3 nucleotide sequence: TGCGCCAGCAGCTTGGACGGGGGACTAGCAGGCAATGAGCAGTTCTTC. This translates into CASSLDGGLAGNEQFF. Based on the CDR3 plus reference TRBV5-1 and TRBJ2-1, the full variable domain is KAGVTQTPRYLIKTRGQQVTLSCSPISGHRSVSWYQQTPGQGLQFLFEYFSETQRNKGNFPGRFSGRQFSNSRSEMNVSTLELGDSALYLCASSLDGGLAGNEQFFGPGTRLTVL.